Below are 29 T cell receptor beta chains sequenced from a single sample in a study of blood T cell repertoires in COVID-19. Data came from immunoSEQ multiplex PCR; TCRdb stores just in-frame clones and leaves some out. This repertoire shows 110,000 to 150,000 clones, under 85% found once; its top ten account for about 1.6%. The sequenced sample consisted of peripheral blood. These receptors were obtained from a human donor in a cohort sampled during active COVID-19.

The J gene is TRBJ2-3, the V gene TRBV20-1; TRBD2 matches at 13 bases. The CDR3 is 15 amino acids. Trimming at V came to 3 bases and at J to 3 bases, leaving 3 bases not matched to a gene. From germline, CDR1 is DFQATT and CDR2 SNEGSKA (reference sequence). CDR3 nucleotide sequence: TGCAGTGCTAGTCGGACTAGCGGGAGAACAGATACGCAGTATTTT. Protein: CSASRTSGRTDTQYF.

This clone appeared once. The rearrangement links TRBV19 to TRBJ1-5; D remains ambiguous. V was pared by 3 bases and J by 4 bases, with 10 bases between. Germline loops: CDR1 LNHDA, CDR2 SQIVND (reference sequence). The CDR3 runs 14 residues. Written as DNA, the CDR3 is TGTGCCAGTAGTATCTTACAGAAGAATCAGCCCCAGCATTTT. It codes for CASSILQKNQPQHF.

V is TRBV10-2 and J is TRBJ2-7; 9 nucleotides match TRBD2. Looked up from germline, CDR1 is WSHSY and CDR2 is SAAADI. The ends lost 2 bases at V and 6 bases at J; junction bases unmatched: 8. The CDR3 consists of 15 residues. CDR3 loop: CASSEGIAGAREQYF. The CDR3 region has the DNA TGCGCCAGCAGTGAGGGGATAGCGGGAGCGCGCGAGCAGTACTTC.

The chain carries TRBV28 and TRBJ2-7; 9 nucleotides agree with TRBD2. Unmatched junction bases numbered 10, after V lost 10 bases and J lost 0 bases. The germline V gene encodes CDR1 MDHEN and CDR2 SYDVKM. CDR3 size: 15 residues. CDR3 in DNA: TGTGCCACGGATAGCGGGGGTACCTTCTCCTACGAGCAGTACTTC. This codes for CATDSGGTFSYEQYF.

The rearrangement joins TRBV6-6 to TRBJ2-2, with D possibly matching TRBD2 (5 bases). The CDR3 spans 14 residues. Trimming removed 6 bases from V and 2 bases from J, with 10 bases in between. The V gene's germline CDR1 is MNHNY and CDR2 SVGAGI (reference sequence). CDR3 nucleotide sequence: TGTGCCAGCAGGGACGGAGGTAACACCGGGGAGCTGTTTTTT. Translation: CASRDGGNTGELFF.

The chain links TRBV3-1 (or the pseudogene TRBV3-2) to TRBJ2-5; 8 positions match TRBD2. Per germline, CDR1 LGHDT and CDR2 YNNKEL (reference sequence). The CDR3 is 14 amino acids. With V trimmed by 5 bases and J by 3 bases, 5 bases remained unmatched. The CDR3: CASSLTSVKETQYF. DNA for the CDR3: TGTGCCAGCAGCTTGACTAGCGTAAAAGAGACCCAGTACTTC.

The CDR3 coding sequence is TGTGCCAGTAGCCAAGTACAGGGTATGATGGGCTACACCTTC. Translation gives CASSQVQGMMGYTF. The gene calls are TRBV19 and TRBJ1-2, with D possibly matching TRBD1 (6 bases). The CDR3 has 14 amino acids. Deletions cut 6 bases from V and 8 bases from J, with 19 bases between. Germline assignment: CDR1 LNHDA and CDR2 SQIVND (reference sequence).

This clone has more than one count but fewer than ten. The V call is TRBV5-1, the J call TRBJ2-1; 11 nucleotides line up with TRBD2. The germline gives CDR1 SGHRS, CDR2 YFSETQ. Unmatched junction bases numbered 7, after V lost 2 bases and J lost 3 bases. The CDR3 spans 17 residues. The chain's CDR3 is CASSFTGTSGVYNEQFF. The CDR3, as DNA: TGCGCCAGCAGCTTCACCGGGACTAGCGGAGTCTACAATGAGCAGTTCTTC.

This clone appeared a single time. This chain links TRBV6-5 with TRBJ1-2; TRBD1 aligns across 7 bases. CDR1 and CDR2 (germline): MNHEY, SVGAGI. V gave up 2 bases and J gave up 3 bases; unmatched junction bases: 6. The CDR3 runs 15 residues. CDR3 region: CASSYDRVFDYGYTF. For the CDR3, the DNA is TGTGCCAGCAGTTACGACAGGGTATTTGACTATGGCTACACCTTC.

The chain recombines TRBV5-5 with TRBJ2-3; weak D call: TRBD2 (7 bases). CDR3 length: 16 residues. Trimming took off 4 bases at V and 1 base at J, with 16 bases between the two ends. CDR1 and CDR2 (germline): SGHKS, YYEKEE (reference sequence). CDR3 coding DNA: TGTGCCAGCAGCCTTGAAGGGAGGGGGGGCACAGATACGCAGTATTTT. This sequence encodes CASSLEGRGGTDTQYF.

The gene calls are TRBV5-1 and TRBJ2-1, with 12 nucleotides matching TRBD2. Germline CDR1 is SGHRS and CDR2 is YFSETQ. This CDR3 region has 15 residues. V was pared by 4 bases and J by 7 bases, with 6 bases of the junction left unmatched. CDR3 sequence: CASSTTSGSENEQFF. The DNA of the CDR3 is TGCGCCAGCAGCACGACTAGCGGGAGTGAAAATGAGCAGTTCTTC.

The chain employs TRBV7-2 and TRBJ2-1; 8 bases line up with TRBD2. V dropped 5 bases and J dropped 3; count of bases not matched to a gene: 15. Germline CDR1 and CDR2: SGHTA and FQGNSA. This CDR3 comprises 18 residues. CDR3 nucleotides: TGTGCCAGCAGCCGTCGGGCGGGGACTAGTTCCTTCTACAATGAGCAGTTCTTC. Translated: CASSRRAGTSSFYNEQFF.

The chain is built from TRBV6-5 and TRBJ2-1; TRBD2 matches 9 bases. Trimming removed 6 bases from V and 5 bases from J; junction bases left unmatched: 5. The CDR3 contains 14 residues. Looked up from germline, CDR1 is MNHEY and CDR2 is SVGAGI. In DNA form, the CDR3 reads TGTGCCAGCAGGATCGTAGCGGGGGACAATGAGCAGTTCTTC. This gives the protein CASRIVAGDNEQFF.

The CDR3 DNA reads TGTGCCAGCAGCACAACAGGGCCCGGGGAGCTGTTTTTT. It translates to CASSTTGPGELFF. This chain uses TRBV13 with TRBJ2-2, with D possibly matching TRBD1 (6 bases). Trimming shortened V by 5 bases and J by 6 bases, and 10 bases separated the two germline ends. The CDR3 consists of 13 residues. The germline V gene has CDR1 PRHDT and CDR2 FYEKMQ (reference sequence).

This chain connects TRBV30 to TRBJ1-4; TRBD1 might be the D (6 bases). Germline assignment: CDR1 GTSNPN and CDR2 SVGIG (reference sequence). The CDR3 is 20 residues long. With 2 bases removed from V and 1 base from J, the gap between germline ends came to 26 bases. The CDR3 reads CAWSLRRTAWGLGTNEKLFF. DNA for the CDR3: TGTGCCTGGAGTCTTCGTCGGACAGCCTGGGGGCTGGGAACTAATGAAAAACTGTTTTTT. Based on the CDR3 plus reference TRBV30 and TRBJ1-4, the full variable domain is SQTIHQWPATLVQPVGSPLSLECTVEGTSNPNLYWYRQAAGRGLQLLFYSVGIGQISSEVPQNLSASRPQDRQFILSSKKLLLSDSGFYLCAWSLRRTAWGLGTNEKLFFGSGTQLSVL.

The chain has TRBV27 and TRBJ2-3; possibly TRBD2 for D (5 bases). Germline V gene lookup returns CDR1 MNHEY and CDR2 SMNVEV (reference sequence). This CDR3 has 15 amino acids. Between the trimmed V and J ends, which lost 4 bases and 10 bases, there was a span of 21 bases. The CDR3 DNA sequence: TGTGCCAGCAGTTCCCCTGGGAGTGGTCAGTTGGCGCAGTATTTT. It encodes CASSSPGSGQLAQYF.

The chain joins TRBV18 to TRBJ2-7, with TRBD1 matching over 7 bases. The germline CDR1 and CDR2 sequences are KGHSH and LQKENI. J was trimmed by 6 bases and V by 1 base; bases with no gene match: 3. This CDR3 has 13 amino acids. Written as DNA, the CDR3 is TGTGCCAGCTCACCACAGACAGGGACCGAGCAGTACTTC. The encoded protein is CASSPQTGTEQYF.

The chain carries TRBV3-1 (or the pseudogene TRBV3-2) and TRBJ2-2; TRBD2 matches 9 bases. Germline CDR1 is LGHDT and CDR2 is YNNKEL (reference sequence). The CDR3 sequence is 15 residues long. V shed 6 bases and J 6 bases; nucleotides not matched to a gene: 8. This CDR3 is CASSVSGRVAGELFF. As DNA, the CDR3 is TGTGCCAGCAGTGTTAGCGGGAGAGTCGCCGGGGAGCTGTTTTTT.

The J gene is TRBJ1-1, the V gene TRBV10-3; D call uncertain. The CDR3 covers 14 residues. V lost 3 bases to trimming and J lost 8 bases, with 16 bases between them. CDR1 is ENHRY and CDR2 is SYGVKD in the germline V gene. CDR3 protein: CAISEHAEEGEAFF. The CDR3 DNA reads TGTGCCATCAGTGAACACGCGGAGGAAGGGGAAGCTTTCTTT.

V usage is TRBV27 and J usage is TRBJ1-1; D is unresolved. The ends were cut back, 4 bases at V and 7 bases at J, with 13 bases in the middle. Looked up from germline, CDR1 is MNHEY and CDR2 is SMNVEV (reference sequence). The CDR3 loop spans 13 amino acids. CDR3 in amino acids: CASSSPQVLEAFF. CDR3 in DNA: TGTGCCAGCAGTTCGCCCCAGGTCCTTGAAGCTTTCTTT.

The chain links TRBV6-5 to TRBJ2-3; D is ambiguous. V lost 7 bases, J lost 2 bases, and 13 bases lay in between. The CDR3 spans 14 residues. The germline gives CDR1 MNHEY, CDR2 SVGAGI. CDR3 nucleotides: TGTGCCAGCATGGAGCGATCTCCCACAGATACGCAGTATTTT. This codes for CASMERSPTDTQYF.

This chain connects TRBV3-1 (or the pseudogene TRBV3-2) to TRBJ2-7; 8 positions match TRBD2. The CDR3 consists of 13 residues. J gave up 7 bases and V 0 bases, and 2 bases lay outside the gene matches. CDR1 and CDR2 from the germline V gene are LGHDT and YNNKEL (reference sequence). DNA for the CDR3: TGTGCCAGCAGCCAAGACCTAGCGGGTGAGCAGTACTTC. As protein: CASSQDLAGEQYF.

The chain has TRBV28 and TRBJ2-3; D is unresolved. The CDR3 covers 14 residues. The ends were cut back, 6 bases at V and 6 bases at J, with 16 bases in the middle. Germline V gene sequence: CDR1 MDHEN, CDR2 SYDVKM. The CDR3 loop reads CASSSSAGFDTQYF. In DNA, the CDR3 is TGTGCCAGCAGCTCATCAGCCGGGTTTGATACGCAGTATTTT.

This clone appeared a single time. This sequence joins TRBV4-3 and TRBJ1-5, with 8 bases lining up with TRBD1. Germline CDR1 reads LGHNA; CDR2 reads YSLEER. V was pared by 3 bases and J by 3 bases, with 4 bases of the junction left unmatched. There are 15 residues in the CDR3. The CDR3 DNA is TGCGCCAGCAGCCAGTCGACAGGGGTCAATCAGCCCCAGCATTTT. Amino acids: CASSQSTGVNQPQHF.

The chain is built from TRBV6-5 and TRBJ2-3; D may be TRBD2 (7 bases). CDR1 and CDR2 from the germline V gene are MNHEY and SVGAGI. The CDR3 spans 15 residues. Between the trimmed V and J ends, which lost 6 bases and 4 bases, there was a span of 17 bases. CDR3 in amino acids: CASRRGGLGADTQYF. As DNA, the CDR3 is TGTGCCAGCAGGAGGGGGGGTCTAGGAGCAGATACGCAGTATTTT.

The J gene is TRBJ2-7, the V gene TRBV15; 9 bases are a match to TRBD1. Per the germline V gene, CDR1 is LNHNV and CDR2 is YYDKDF (reference sequence). The CDR3 length is 15 residues. The J segment lost 4 bases and the V segment lost 8 bases, leaving 12 bases of the junction unmatched. CDR3 region: CATQRAQGALYEQYF. In DNA form, the CDR3 reads TGTGCCACCCAGAGGGCACAGGGGGCTTTATACGAGCAGTACTTC.

J is TRBJ1-2 and V is TRBV4-1, with 7 bases lining up with TRBD1. The length of the CDR3 is 15 residues. Germline V lookup: CDR1 MGHRA, CDR2 YSYEKL. Losses at the gene ends were 4 bases for V and 4 bases for J; bases not matched to a gene: 9. This CDR3 reads CASSRQGQAFYGYTF. DNA for the CDR3: TGCGCCAGCAGCCGCCAAGGACAGGCCTTCTATGGCTACACCTTC.

The V and J genes are TRBV5-1 and TRBJ2-5; the match to TRBD2 covers 10 bases. Germline CDR1 is SGHRS and CDR2 is YFSETQ. V shed 0 bases, J shed 4 bases, and the junction held 9 bases outside the gene matches. The CDR3 has 17 residues. The CDR3 here is CASSLVLSGRVRETQYF. CDR3 bases: TGCGCCAGCAGCTTGGTTTTGAGCGGGAGGGTGAGAGAGACCCAGTACTTC.

This chain links TRBV5-1 with TRBJ1-1, with D possibly matching TRBD1 (5 bases). The CDR3 loop spans 14 amino acids. With 0 bases removed from V and 4 bases from J, the gap between germline ends came to 10 bases. The germline V gene encodes CDR1 SGHRS and CDR2 YFSETQ. CDR3 DNA: TGCGCCAGCAGCTTGGGCACAGGAGTCACTGAAGCTTTCTTT. Its protein product is CASSLGTGVTEAFF.